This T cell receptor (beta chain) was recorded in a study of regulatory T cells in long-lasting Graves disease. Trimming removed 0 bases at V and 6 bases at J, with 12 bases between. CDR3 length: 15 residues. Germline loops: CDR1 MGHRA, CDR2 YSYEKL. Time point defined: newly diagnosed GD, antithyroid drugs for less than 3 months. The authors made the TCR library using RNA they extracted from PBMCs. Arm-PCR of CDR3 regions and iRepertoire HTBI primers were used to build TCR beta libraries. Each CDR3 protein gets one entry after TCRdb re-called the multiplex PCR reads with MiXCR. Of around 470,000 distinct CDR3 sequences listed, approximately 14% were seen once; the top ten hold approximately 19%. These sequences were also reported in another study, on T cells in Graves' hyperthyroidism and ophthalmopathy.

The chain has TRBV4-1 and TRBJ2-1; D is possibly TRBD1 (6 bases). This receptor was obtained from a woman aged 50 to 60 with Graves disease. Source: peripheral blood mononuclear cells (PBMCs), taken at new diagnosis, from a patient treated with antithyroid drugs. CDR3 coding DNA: TGCGCCAGCAGCCAAGATCAGGGGCGCAGCAATGAGCAGTTCTTC. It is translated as CASSQDQGRSNEQFF.